The source of this T cell receptor (beta chain) is a study of T-cell memory formation after mild COVID-19. Study-wide results and limits: CD4+ bias marked clones expanding day 15 to 37, unlike balanced contracting clones.

Trimming took off 0 bases at V and 4 bases at J, with 13 bases between the two ends. CDR3 length: 16 amino acids. Germline loops: CDR1 LGHNA, CDR2 YSLEER. Each CDR3 protein gets one entry after TCRdb re-called the 5' RACE reads with MiXCR. The profile covers roughly 100,000 distinct CDR3 sequences, with over 15% appearing a single time and approximately 28% taken by the ten largest. Of note for this clonotype: Its antigen is as yet unknown.

The sequence derives from an adult woman who had mild COVID-19 (a few samples of this study predate the infection). Cell type and time point are not known. Sequenced material: PBMCs or a T cell subset sorted from them (not recorded which). The chain links TRBV4-3 to TRBJ2-1; a possible D gene is TRBD2 (5 bases). DNA of the CDR3: TGCGCCAGCAGCCAAGATGGTAACCGGGGATACAATGAGCAGTTCTTC. Amino acid sequence: CASSQDGNRGYNEQFF.